These 2 T cell receptor beta chains were all obtained from the same sample, sequenced in a study of blood T cell repertoires in COVID-19. Assay used: immunoSEQ multiplex PCR; TCRdb lists only in-frame clones, some missing. The sample yields around 84,000 clones, 70% to 85% seen once. Sequencing used peripheral blood. The receptor set was obtained from a man aged 50 to 59 with active or convalescent COVID-19.

This clone has a single count. The chain couples TRBV7-2 to TRBJ1-1; possible D gene TRBD1, 5 bases. V was trimmed by 8 bases and J by 4 bases, leaving 14 bases between them. The CDR3 has 13 residues. The germline CDR1 and CDR2 sequences are SGHTA and FQGNSA. The CDR3 reads CASEPGWGTEAFF. The CDR3 coding sequence is TGTGCCAGCGAACCAGGGTGGGGCACTGAAGCTTTCTTT.

The chain links TRBV5-1 to TRBJ2-3; D gene ambiguous. Trimming cost V 4 bases and J 6 bases, with 9 bases left between them. The germline V gene has CDR1 SGHRS and CDR2 YFSETQ. The CDR3 spans 12 residues. CDR3 bases: TGCGCCAGCAGCGTATACGGGGATACGCAGTATTTT. Protein: CASSVYGDTQYF.